This section outlines one TCR beta chain sequence together with its context. The antigen is undetermined. The source of the sample is a study of T cells in localized non-small cell lung cancer. Study observations and caveats: Paired adjacent lung recovered a median about 60 of the top 100 tumor clones. Higher blood T cell density tracked longer overall survival. Heterogeneity cannot be ruled out, as sequencing used one tumor region only.

The length of the CDR3 is 14 residues. Germline assignment: CDR1 MNHEY and CDR2 SMNVEV (reference sequence). V shed 2 bases and J shed 5 bases, with 13 bases lying between them. The data were produced by immunoSEQ multiplex PCR, yet TCRdb's version contains in-frame clones alone and is incomplete. The table shows approximately 4,500 clones, with approximately 93% occurring only once. Sequencing used peripheral blood, obtained before any cancer treatment. The receptor comes from a woman aged 35 to 70 with stage I lung adenocarcinoma. V and J are TRBV27 and TRBJ2-7; TRBD2 might be the D (6 bases). CDR3 sequence: CASSLGSGSHEQYF. The CDR3 bases are TGTGCCAGCAGTTTAGGTAGCGGTAGCCACGAGCAGTACTTC.